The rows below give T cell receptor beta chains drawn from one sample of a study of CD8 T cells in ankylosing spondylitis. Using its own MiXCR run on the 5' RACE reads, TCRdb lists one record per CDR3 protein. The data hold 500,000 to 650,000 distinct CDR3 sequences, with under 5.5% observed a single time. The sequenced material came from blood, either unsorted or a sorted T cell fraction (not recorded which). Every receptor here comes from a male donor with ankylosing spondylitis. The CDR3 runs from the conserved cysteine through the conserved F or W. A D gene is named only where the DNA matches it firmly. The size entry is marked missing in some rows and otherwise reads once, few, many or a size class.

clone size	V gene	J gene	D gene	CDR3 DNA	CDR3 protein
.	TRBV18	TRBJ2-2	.	TGTGCCAGCTCACCAAGTCAAGGCAACACCGGGGAGCTGTTTTTT	CASSPSQGNTGELFF
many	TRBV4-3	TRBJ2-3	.	TGCGCCAGCAGCCAAATTTACTTGGCAGATACGCAGTATTTT	CASSQIYLADTQYF
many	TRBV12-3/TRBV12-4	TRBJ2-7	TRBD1	TGTGCCACCAACAGACAGGGGAACTACGAGCAGTACTTC	CATNRQGNYEQYF
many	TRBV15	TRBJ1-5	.	TGTGCCACCAGCAGAGACCCTCACAATCAGCCCCAGCATTTT	CATSRDPHNQPQHF
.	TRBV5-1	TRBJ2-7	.	TGCGCCAGCAGCTTCGGTCCAGGGAGCTCCTACGAGCAGTACTTC	CASSFGPGSSYEQYF
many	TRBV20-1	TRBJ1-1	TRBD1	TGCAGTGCTTGGACAGGGGTTAGCACTGAAGCTTTCTTT	CSAWTGVSTEAFF
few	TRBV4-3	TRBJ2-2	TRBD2	TGCGCCAGCAGCCAAGATCCTAGCGGGGGGGCTTACACCGGGGAGCTGTTTTTT	CASSQDPSGGAYTGELFF
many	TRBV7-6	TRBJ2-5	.	TGTGCCAGCAGCTCGGACAAACGAGAGACCCAGTACTTC	CASSSDKRETQYF
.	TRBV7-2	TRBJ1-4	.	TGTGCCAGCAGCTTTATGACGGGAAATGAAAAACTGTTTTTT	CASSFMTGNEKLFF
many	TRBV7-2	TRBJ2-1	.	TGTGCCAGCAAGTCCGGGGCGTACAATGAGCAGTTCTTC	CASKSGAYNEQFF
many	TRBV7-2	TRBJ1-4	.	TGTGCCAGCAGCACGGACTGGGGGGATGAAAAACTGTTTTTT	CASSTDWGDEKLFF
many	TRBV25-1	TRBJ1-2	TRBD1	TGTGCCAGCAGTGAACAGACAGGGCTCTATGGCTACACCTTC	CASSEQTGLYGYTF
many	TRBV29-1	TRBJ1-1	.	TGCAGCGTTGAAGATCTCTTCAGGGGCTACGCTTTCTTT	CSVEDLFRGYAFF
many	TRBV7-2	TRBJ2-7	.	TGTGCCAGCAGCTACGGACGGAGGAACTACGAGCAGTACTTC	CASSYGRRNYEQYF